Ten or more counts support the clone carrying this T cell receptor beta chain. The sample is drawn from a study of T-cell reconstitution after alpha-beta-depleted transplantation in children. The CDR3 length is 15 residues. Germline values: CDR1 SGDLS, CDR2 YYNGEE. Trimming took off 6 bases at V and 0 bases at J, with 16 bases between the two ends. As it was prepared, the TCRbeta library received unique molecular identifiers. Using its own MiXCR run on the PCR reads, TCRdb lists one record per CDR3 protein. The sample contains some 600,000 distinct CDR3 sequences, 13% of which appear only once. The input for sequencing was PBMCs, mostly from graft donor cells, taken 360 days after TCRalphabeta/CD19-depleted stem cell transplant. V is TRBV9 and J is TRBJ2-7; D possibly uses TRBD1 or TRBD2 (6 bases each). The TCR was taken from a male patient between 10 and 17 years old who had a stem cell transplant for acute myeloid leukemia, so the T cells may come from the graft donor. CDR3 sequence reads: CASKGGLPSSYEQYF. CDR3 nucleotide sequence: TGTGCCAGCAAAGGGGGGCTCCCGAGCTCCTACGAGCAGTACTTC.